This record covers a single T cell receptor (beta chain). Its antigen is not known. Libraries were prepared by immunoSEQ multiplex PCR; TCRdb keeps only in-frame clonotypes and omits some of them. The sample has some 130,000 clones, around 96% seen once. Thymus pieces cut out during corrective heart surgery were the tissue that was used. Healthy Finnish infants having corrective surgery for congenital heart defects served as donors. The V end was cut by 1 base, the J end by 1 base, with 11 bases between. The CDR3 consists of 15 residues. Germline-derived CDR1 and CDR2 are MGHRA and YSYEKL. The data were taken from a study of human thymus T cells. Study-level points and caveats: Related research examined unrelated individuals and reported that their thymic repertoires overlapped highly. V and J genes seemed to be used with bias in thymic and blood repertoires.

The gene calls are TRBV4-1 and TRBJ2-7; D possibly corresponds to TRBD2 (6 bases). This receptor was taken from a boy under two years old with a congenital heart defect but otherwise immunologically healthy. The sample taken for sequencing was thymus tissue. This CDR3 is CASSQGIGRSYEQYF. In nucleotides, the CDR3 is TGCGCCAGCAGCCAAGGAATAGGGAGGTCCTACGAGCAGTACTTC.